Below are 32 T cell receptor beta chains sequenced from a single sample in a study of spatial heterogeneity in lung cancer. As to time point: sample taken at primary tumor resection. The study sequenced unsorted whole RNA from tumor, nontumor lung or frozen PBMC. TCRdb used MiXCR to reprocess the 5' RACE reads, holding one entry per CDR3 protein. The sample has about 95,000 distinct CDR3 sequences, around 8.6% seen once. Sequenced here: PBMCs, sampled at surgery. These TCRs come from a male donor with early-stage non-small cell lung cancer.

This clonotype was seen a handful of times. This sequence joins TRBV25-1 and TRBJ2-7; no clear D gene. Germline CDR1 is MGHDK and CDR2 is SYGVNS. V shed 6 bases and J shed 1 base, with 10 bases lying between them. There are 13 residues in the CDR3. CDR3 bases: TGTGCCAGCAGACGAACAGAGTCCTACGAGCAGTACTTC. This encodes CASRRTESYEQYF.

This clonotype was seen only a few times. J is TRBJ2-5 and V is TRBV5-1; 8 positions agree with TRBD2. Germline-derived CDR1 and CDR2 are SGHRS and YFSETQ. J lost 2 bases, V lost 5 bases, and 5 bases had no gene match. The CDR3 totals 14 residues. CDR3 DNA sequence: TGCGCCAGCAGAGTCGTAGCGGGGCAAGAGACCCAGTACTTC. The encoded protein is CASRVVAGQETQYF.

This clonotype was counted many times. In DNA form, the CDR3 reads TGTGCCAGCAGTGAAGGACTAGCGGGAGGCACCCTAGCCAAAAACATTCAGTACTTC. Its protein is CASSEGLAGGTLAKNIQYF. The genes are TRBV6-1 and TRBJ2-4, with TRBD2 matching 13 bases. Per germline, CDR1 MNHNS and CDR2 SASEGT. The CDR3 contains 19 residues. V dropped 1 base and J dropped 0; count of bases not matched to a gene: 6.

This clonotype was counted at least ten times. The chain joins TRBV5-1 to TRBJ2-3, with D hard to call. The V gene's germline CDR1 is SGHRS and CDR2 YFSETQ. V lost 0 bases to trimming and J lost 6 bases, with 14 bases between them. This CDR3 spans 15 amino acids. Here the CDR3 DNA reads TGCGCCAGCAGCTTGGCCACGGGTAGCCCGGATACGCAGTATTTT. It specifies CASSLATGSPDTQYF.

This chain links TRBV21-1 with TRBJ2-1; the DNA was not compared with TRBD2, the D call given in the table. TRBV21-1 is annotated as a pseudogene. This CDR3 spans 15 amino acids. CDR3 nucleotides: TGTGCCAGCATAATTAAGAGACTAGCTAAAAGCGAGCAGTTCTTC. Translation: CASIIKRLAKSEQFF.

At least ten counts were recorded for this clonotype. This sequence joins TRBV2 and TRBJ1-2; D might be TRBD1 (5 bases). Germline V gene data show CDR1 as SNHLY and CDR2 as FYNNEI. The CDR3 loop spans 14 amino acids. V was clipped by 4 bases and J by 7 bases, with 16 bases between them. The CDR3 protein is CASSGGQGLVGYTF. The DNA of the CDR3 is TGTGCCAGCAGTGGTGGGCAGGGCCTGGTTGGCTACACCTTC.

V usage is TRBV7-8 and J usage is TRBJ1-5, with D tentatively TRBD1 (6 bases). V was shortened by 5 bases and J by 5 bases, with 13 bases between the two germline ends. This CDR3 is 14 amino acids long. Germline V gene data show CDR1 as SGHVS and CDR2 as FQNEAQ. CDR3 amino acids: CASSPVGAYQPQHF. For the CDR3, the DNA is TGTGCCAGCAGCCCTGTGGGGGCCTATCAGCCCCAGCATTTT.

CDR3 residues: CASSLDGRADGELFF. As DNA, the CDR3 is TGCGCCAGCAGCTTGGACGGGAGGGCGGACGGGGAGCTGTTTTTT. J is TRBJ2-2 and V is TRBV5-1; 8 positions agree with TRBD2. Germline assignment: CDR1 SGHRS and CDR2 YFSETQ. The CDR3 runs 15 residues. Germline trimming cut 0 bases from V and 7 bases from J; bases unmatched to any gene: 5. The full variable domain, rest sourced from reference TRBV5-1 and TRBJ2-2, is KAGVTQTPRYLIKTRGQQVTLSCSPISGHRSVSWYQQTPGQGLQFLFEYFSETQRNKGNFPGRFSGRQFSNSRSEMNVSTLELGDSALYLCASSLDGRADGELFFGEGSRLTVL.

V gene TRBV11-2 combines with J gene TRBJ1-2, with 7 bases fitting TRBD1. This CDR3 is built from 14 residues. From germline, CDR1 is SGHAT and CDR2 FQNNGV. Trimming took 0 bases from V and 7 from J; bases not matched to a gene: 5. The CDR3 protein is CASSLERRGSGYTF. The CDR3 DNA reads TGTGCCAGCAGCTTAGAGCGCAGGGGGAGTGGCTACACCTTC.

This clonotype was observed a handful of times. The rearrangement links TRBV24-1 to TRBJ2-1, with D possibly TRBD1 on 6 matching bases. CDR3 length equals 13 residues. CDR1 KGHDR and CDR2 SFDVKD come from the germline V gene. The germline V and J ends were trimmed by 2 bases and 5 bases, with 6 bases remaining between them. The CDR3 reads CATSDWTDNEQFF. The CDR3 coding sequence is TGTGCCACCAGTGATTGGACAGACAATGAGCAGTTCTTC.

Many counts were recorded for this clonotype. This chain links TRBV15 with TRBJ2-7; TRBD2 might be the D (6 bases). V was shortened by 1 base and J by 0 bases, with 10 bases between the two germline ends. The CDR3 is 15 amino acids. The germline V gene encodes CDR1 LNHNV and CDR2 YYDKDF (reference sequence). The CDR3 protein is CATSRGGLTSYEQYF. The CDR3, as DNA: TGTGCCACCAGCAGAGGGGGACTTACCTCCTACGAGCAGTACTTC.

The rearrangement joins TRBV3-1 to TRBJ2-1; TRBD2 aligns across 11 bases. The junction had 13 bases not matched to a gene; V was cut back by 2 bases and J by 10 bases. CDR1 is LGHDT and CDR2 is YNNKEL in the germline V gene (reference sequence). The CDR3 totals 17 residues. The CDR3 bases are TGTGCCAGCAGCCAACCCACTAGCGGGGGTTTCCTCGGGGAGCAGTTCTTC. This gives the protein CASSQPTSGGFLGEQFF.

About this clonotype itself: Given the absence of the conserved phenylalanine or tryptophan at the CDR3 end, a read error is likely. The DNA is left out, because the CDR3 cannot be placed on it with certainty; the CDR3 is given as TCRdb lists it. The chain has TRBV3-1 and TRBJ1-1; TRBD1 was called by the table and not checked on the DNA. CDR1 is LGHDT, CDR2 YNNKEL, per germline (reference sequence). Both ends counted, the CDR3 spans 14 residues. Here the CDR3 reads CASSQAPGGAPPLI.

This clonotype was counted between two and nine times. This chain joins TRBV5-1 and TRBJ2-7, with D perhaps assigned TRBD1 or TRBD2 (5 bases each). Germline-derived CDR1 and CDR2 are SGHRS and YFSETQ. The V and J ends lost 4 bases and 0 bases respectively, with 11 bases between them. The CDR3 covers 14 residues. The CDR3, as DNA: TGCGCCAGCAGCCAGCAGGGAGCCTCCTACGAGCAGTACTTC. It specifies CASSQQGASYEQYF.

The sample holds many counts of this clonotype. This chain joins TRBV3-1 and TRBJ1-3, with D perhaps matching TRBD1 (6 bases). Germline-derived CDR1 and CDR2 are LGHDT and YNNKEL (reference sequence). CDR3 length: 15 amino acids. The germline V and J ends were trimmed by 5 bases and 5 bases, with 16 bases remaining between them. CDR3 nucleotides: TGTGCCAGCAGCGACAGACAGGTGCTTAGAAACACCATATATTTT. Translation gives CASSDRQVLRNTIYF.

The chain has TRBV6-6 and TRBJ2-3; D is ambiguous. The V gene's germline CDR1 is MNHNY and CDR2 SVGAGI (reference sequence). V was cut by 5 bases and J by 4 bases, with 7 bases left in between. The CDR3 has 12 residues. The CDR3 sequence is CASSPLADTQYF. CDR3 DNA sequence: TGTGCCAGCAGTCCCCTTGCAGATACGCAGTATTTT.

Ten or more counts support this clonotype. The chain is built from TRBV20-1 and TRBJ2-3, with 9 bases matching TRBD2. Germline loops: CDR1 DFQATT, CDR2 SNEGSKA (reference sequence). The CDR3 totals 15 residues. Trimming removed 5 bases from V and 2 bases from J; junction bases left unmatched: 8. The CDR3 here is CSASGRTSDTDTQYF. CDR3 coding DNA: TGCAGTGCTTCAGGGAGGACTAGCGACACAGATACGCAGTATTTT.

The J gene is TRBJ2-1, the V gene TRBV6-2 or TRBV6-3; a possible D gene is TRBD2 (7 bases). V was cut by 5 bases and J by 0 bases, with 14 bases left in between. Germline V gene data show CDR1 as MNHEY and CDR2 as SVGEGT. The CDR3 consists of 16 residues. The CDR3 spells CASSRRGGSSYNEQFF. Here the CDR3 DNA reads TGTGCCAGCAGTAGGAGGGGGGGTAGCTCCTACAATGAGCAGTTCTTC.

This clonotype has just a few counts. This chain links TRBV20-1 with TRBJ2-1; the match to TRBD1 covers 10 bases. The ends lost 7 bases at V and 5 bases at J; junction bases unmatched: 5. Germline values: CDR1 DFQATT, CDR2 SNEGSKA (reference sequence). The CDR3 is 13 residues long. In DNA form, the CDR3 reads TGCAGTGTTCCGGGACAGGGGAACAATGAGCAGTTCTTC. It yields the protein CSVPGQGNNEQFF.

This clonotype occurred a few times. This chain links TRBV2 with TRBJ2-1; TRBD1 might be the D (6 bases). The CDR3 consists of 12 residues. Germline lookup yields CDR1 SNHLY and CDR2 FYNNEI. Trimming took off 8 bases at V and 5 bases at J, with 10 bases between the two ends. The CDR3 DNA reads TGTGCCAGCCGGACAGATCACAATGAGCAGTTCTTC. Encoded protein: CASRTDHNEQFF.

J is TRBJ2-2 and V is TRBV29-1; no reliable D call. V lost 7 bases and J lost 0, with 12 bases in between. The CDR3 totals 14 residues. In germline, CDR1 is SQVTM, CDR2 ANQGSEA. CDR3 in DNA: TGCAGCGCCTTAGTCAAAGCGAACACCGGGGAGCTGTTTTTT. Residues: CSALVKANTGELFF.

This clonotype was detected ten times or more. The V call is TRBV5-1, the J call TRBJ1-2, with a possible D match to TRBD1 (6 bases). The CDR3 contains 15 residues. Germline V gene lookup returns CDR1 SGHRS and CDR2 YFSETQ. V lost 0 bases and J lost 4, with 13 bases in between. The CDR3 DNA is TGCGCCAGCAGCTTGGAGGGGGGAGCGTCCTATGGCTACACCTTC. The encoded protein is CASSLEGGASYGYTF.

J is TRBJ2-1 and V is TRBV5-1; D not certain. V was pared by 0 bases and J by 9 bases, with 10 bases between. The CDR3 has 13 amino acids. Germline V CDR1 and CDR2: SGHRS, YFSETQ. The CDR3 DNA sequence: TGCGCCAGCAGCTTGGACACTCCAAGTGAGCAGTTCTTC. Residues: CASSLDTPSEQFF.

J is TRBJ2-3 and V is TRBV10-3, with TRBD2 matching 12 bases. CDR1 ENHRY and CDR2 SYGVKD come from the germline V gene. The CDR3 sequence is 16 residues long. V trimming: 0 bases; J trimming: 3 bases; junction bases outside the gene matches: 1. CDR3 protein: CAISESGLAGTDTQYF. The CDR3 DNA is TGTGCCATCAGTGAGTCCGGACTAGCGGGGACAGATACGCAGTATTTT.

This clonotype has more than one count but fewer than ten. The V call is TRBV18, the J call TRBJ1-2, with TRBD1 matching over 8 bases. This CDR3 spans 16 amino acids. Trimming cost V 6 bases and J 0 bases; bases outside gene matches: 9. Looked up from germline, CDR1 is KGHSH and CDR2 is LQKENI. The DNA of the CDR3 is TGTGCCAGCTCTGGACAGGGAATTAGTTCTAACTATGGCTACACCTTC. It is translated as CASSGQGISSNYGYTF.

The chain couples TRBV29-1 to TRBJ2-7; possible D gene TRBD1, 6 bases. The CDR3 totals 12 residues. The V end was cut by 3 bases, the J end by 3 bases, with 9 bases between. From germline, CDR1 is SQVTM and CDR2 ANQGSEA. CDR3 region: CSVEGANYEQYF. The CDR3 coding sequence is TGCAGCGTTGAGGGGGCGAACTACGAGCAGTACTTC.

This clonotype has more than one count but fewer than ten. The chain employs TRBV20-1 and TRBJ2-5; D is uncertain. The germline V gene has CDR1 DFQATT and CDR2 SNEGSKA (reference sequence). Trimming left V 0 bases short and J 2 bases short, with 13 bases between. The CDR3 totals 15 residues. CDR3 DNA: TGCAGTGCTAGAGATTATGGGCTACCTCAAGAGACCCAGTACTTC. It is translated as CSARDYGLPQETQYF.

This clonotype turned up a few times. The V and J genes are TRBV5-4 and TRBJ2-1; possibly TRBD1 or TRBD2 for D (7 bases each). In germline, CDR1 is SGHNT, CDR2 YYREEE (reference sequence). CDR3 length: 16 amino acids. V was cut by 4 bases and J by 10 bases, with 24 bases left in between. CDR3: CASSHRGLSGKMEQFF. Written as DNA, the CDR3 is TGTGCCAGCAGCCACAGGGGATTAAGCGGGAAAATGGAGCAGTTCTTC.

The chain is built from TRBV7-2 and TRBJ1-3; D remains ambiguous. The V end was cut by 1 base, the J end by 0 bases, with 4 bases between. The germline V gene has CDR1 SGHTA and CDR2 FQGNSA. The CDR3 is made up of 14 amino acids. The DNA for the CDR3 is TGTGCCAGCAGCTTAGGGGTCTCTGGAAACACCATATATTTT. Amino acid sequence: CASSLGVSGNTIYF.

This clonotype was found many times. CDR3 loop: CASSFQSAETQYF. The CDR3 nucleotides read TGTGCCAGCAGTTTTCAGTCTGCAGAGACCCAGTACTTC. This chain connects TRBV12-3 or TRBV12-4 to TRBJ2-5; D uncertain. The CDR3 consists of 13 residues. Trimming pared 3 bases from V and 4 bases from J, leaving 9 bases between.

A remark on this clonotype: Being one base from a much bigger clone, this may be a read error. V and J are TRBV7-2 and TRBJ1-1; TRBD1 is a possible D gene (6 bases). From germline, CDR1 is SGHTA and CDR2 FQGNSA. The CDR3 extends over 13 amino acids. The CDR3 bases are TGTGTCAGCAGCAGCAGGGGGAACACTGAAGCTTTCTTT. Translating gives CVSSSRGNTEAFF.

This clonotype was recorded at least ten times. The chain combines TRBV29-1 with TRBJ2-1; D remains unclear. Trimming shortened V by 5 bases and J by 0 bases, and 5 bases separated the two germline ends. This CDR3 comprises 12 residues. The germline V gene has CDR1 SQVTM and CDR2 ANQGSEA. The DNA for the CDR3 is TGCAGCGTTCCTAGCTCCTACAATGAGCAGTTCTTC. This encodes CSVPSSYNEQFF.